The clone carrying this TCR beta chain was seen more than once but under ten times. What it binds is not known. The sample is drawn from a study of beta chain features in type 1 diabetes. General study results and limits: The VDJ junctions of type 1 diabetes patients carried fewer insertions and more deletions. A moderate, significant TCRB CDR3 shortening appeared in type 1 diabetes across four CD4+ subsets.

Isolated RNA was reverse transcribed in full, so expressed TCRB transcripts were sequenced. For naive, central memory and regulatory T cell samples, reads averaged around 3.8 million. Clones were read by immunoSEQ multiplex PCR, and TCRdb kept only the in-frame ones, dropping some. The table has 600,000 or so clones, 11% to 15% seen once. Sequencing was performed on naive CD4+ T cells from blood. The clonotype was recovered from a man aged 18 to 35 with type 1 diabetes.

The CDR3 nucleotides are TGTGCCATCAGTGAGTCGCCTACGGAGGGCTACACCTTC. Its translation is CAISESPTEGYTF. V usage is TRBV10-3 and J usage is TRBJ1-2, with D uncertain. The length of the CDR3 is 13 residues. V was trimmed by 0 bases and J by 8 bases, leaving 10 bases between them. In germline, CDR1 is ENHRY, CDR2 SYGVKD.